This T cell receptor beta chain was sequenced in a study of blood T cell repertoires in COVID-19. On the study more broadly: Italy, Spain and the United States were the sources of the convalescent and acute COVID-19 samples.

How the authors handled the data: Estimates of nucleated cell counts were drawn from the amplification of reference gene primers. Profiled with immunoSEQ multiplex PCR; TCRdb holds only in-frame clones, not every one. V and J calls plus clone size are reproduced from that table; the DNA served to infer D and trimming. This sample has about 98,000 clones, with about 80% found just once. The TCR was taken from a human donor in a cohort sampled during active COVID-19. The sequenced sample was peripheral blood.

CDR3 bases: TGTGCCAGCAGCTTAGCGGCGGAGTACTATGGCTACACCTTC. It encodes CASSLAAEYYGYTF. The chain recombines TRBV7-2 with TRBJ1-2; D gene unclear. Trimming took off 0 bases at V and 3 bases at J, with 8 bases between the two ends. The CDR3 sequence is 14 residues long. The germline V gene encodes CDR1 SGHTA and CDR2 FQGNSA.